Reported below is one T cell receptor (beta chain). The antigen is undetermined. This sample is drawn from a study of circulating tumor DNA in untreated peripheral T-cell lymphoma. Study in general: Baseline and serial on-treatment serum tracked circulating tumor DNA carrying tumor TCR clonotypes. Study conclusions and caveats: Baseline tissues yielded around 86% and baseline serum approximately 73% tumor-specific clonotype detection. About 41% of serially sampled patients cleared ctDNA after two cycles.

CDR1 is LNHDA, CDR2 SQIVND, per germline (reference sequence). CDR3 size: 16 residues. The trim removed 6 bases at V and 8 bases at J, leaving 14 bases unmatched. Clones were read by immunoSEQ multiplex PCR, and TCRdb kept only the in-frame ones, dropping some. This sample has a few hundred clones, with 85% found just once. Sequences were obtained from cell-free DNA from blood serum. The chain carries TRBV19 and TRBJ2-1; 9 nucleotides agree with TRBD1. The receptor's source is a human donor with peripheral T-cell lymphoma. CDR3 loop: CASSMRTGTGRDEQFF. CDR3 bases: TGTGCCAGTAGCATGCGGACCGGGACAGGGCGGGATGAGCAGTTCTTC. Based on the CDR3 plus reference TRBV19 and TRBJ2-1, the full variable domain is DGGITQSPKYLFRKEGQNVTLSCEQNLNHDAMYWYRQDPGQGLRLIYYSQIVNDFQKGDIAEGYSVSREKKESFPLTVTSAQKNPTAFYLCASSMRTGTGRDEQFFGPGTRLTVL.